The rows below give T cell receptor beta chains drawn from one sample of a study of OX40 agonist ivuxolimab in advanced cancers. Assay: immunoSEQ multiplex PCR; the TCRdb copy retains only in-frame clones and omits some. The data hold around 51,000 clones, with 80% to 85% observed a single time. Material: CD4+ or CD8+ T cells sorted from blood, obtained in a trial of the OX40 agonist ivuxolimab. These receptors all stem from an adult with an advanced solid tumor such as melanoma, head and neck, liver or kidney cancer. Each CDR3 is given with its conserved first and last residue. Fields, in order: D gene, CDR3 length, clone size, V gene, J gene, CDR3 DNA, CDR3 protein. D genes are given only for firm matches. Only part of the rows carry a size: once, few, many, or a class if the clone is expanded.

>.|14|.|TRBV2|TRBJ2-7
TGTGCCAGCCGGGGGGCAGGGGTATCCTACGAGCAGTACTTC
CASRGAGVSYEQYF
>TRBD1|16|.|TRBV11-3|TRBJ1-1
TGTGCCAGCAGCTTCGGAGACAGGGGGATGAACACTGAAGCTTTCTTT
CASSFGDRGMNTEAFF
>TRBD2|15|.|TRBV7-6|TRBJ2-7
TGTGCCAGCAGCTTAGTAGCGGGGAGCTCCTACGAGCAGTACTTC
CASSLVAGSSYEQYF
>.|15|.|TRBV4-3|TRBJ2-4
TGCGCCAGCAGCCAAGGAGGGGTAGCCAAAAACATTCAGTACTTC
CASSQGGVAKNIQYF
>TRBD2|15|.|TRBV19|TRBJ2-1
TGTGCCAGTAGCGGGACTAGCGGGGGGGTAGGGGAGCAGTTCTTC
CASSGTSGGVGEQFF
>.|12|.|TRBV5-1|TRBJ2-7
TGCGCCAGCAGCTTGAACAGATACGAGCAGTACTTC
CASSLNRYEQYF
>TRBD2|15|once|TRBV6-5|TRBJ2-7
TGTGCCAGCAGCCACACTAGCGGGGGAAACTACGAGCAGTACTTC
CASSHTSGGNYEQYF
>TRBD1|16|.|TRBV19|TRBJ1-1
TGTGCCAGTAGTATAGCGCATAACGACAGGGGTACTGAAGCTTTCTTT
CASSIAHNDRGTEAFF
>TRBD1|15|.|TRBV19|TRBJ2-7
TGTGCCAGTAGTGGTGGACAGGTAAAATTGTACGAGCAGTACTTC
CASSGGQVKLYEQYF
>.|15|.|TRBV6-5|TRBJ2-3
TGTGCCAGCAGTTACGGCGGGGCTGGCACAGATACGCAGTATTTT
CASSYGGAGTDTQYF
>.|13|.|TRBV6-5|TRBJ1-3
TGTGCCAGCAGTCAGGTCTCTGGAAACACCATATATTTT
CASSQVSGNTIYF
>TRBD1|14|.|TRBV6-1|TRBJ2-7
TGTGCCAGCCAGCAAGACAGGGGGCTGTACGAGCAGTACTTC
CASQQDRGLYEQYF
>.|15|.|TRBV11-2|TRBJ1-2
TGTGCCAGCAGCTTAATGGGGACTCCTAACTATGGCTACACCTTC
CASSLMGTPNYGYTF
>.|12|.|TRBV2|TRBJ1-1
TGTGCCAGCGGCCGAGGGAACACTGAAGCTTTCTTT
CASGRGNTEAFF
>.|13|.|TRBV5-1|TRBJ2-5
TGCGCCAGCACCGCGTATGGATCTCCCCCCCAGTACTTC
CASTAYGSPPQYF
>TRBD1|14|.|TRBV11-3|TRBJ2-7
TGTGCCAGCAGCCCACGACAGGGCTCCTCCGAGCAGTACTTC
CASSPRQGSSEQYF
>.|14|.|TRBV19|TRBJ1-3
TGTGCCAGTAGTATAGGACTTACTAGTAACACCATATATTTT
CASSIGLTSNTIYF
>.|18|.|TRBV7-2|TRBJ2-7
TGTGCCAGCAGCTTTATTCCCCCCCATGGGAGCTCTCCGGGACCTGGGTACTTC
CASSFIPPHGSSPGPGYF
>TRBD2|15|.|TRBV7-3|TRBJ2-3
TGTGCCAGCAGCTCCGGGGGGGTCCGCACAGATACGCAGTATTTT
CASSSGGVRTDTQYF
>.|14|.|TRBV7-2|TRBJ1-1
TGTGCCAGCAGCTTACAGAATCTGAACACTGAAGCTTTCTTT
CASSLQNLNTEAFF
>TRBD1|14|few|TRBV5-1|TRBJ1-1
TGCGCCAGCAGCACGGGACAGCCGAACACTGAAGCTTTCTTT
CASSTGQPNTEAFF
>.|13|.|TRBV29-1|TRBJ2-3
TGCAGCGTCTCAAGGGATCGCACAGATACGCAGTATTTT
CSVSRDRTDTQYF
>TRBD1|17|.|TRBV4-1|TRBJ2-1
TGCGCCAGCAGCCAAGTTAGGCGGGACAGGGGGACGGATGAGCAGTTCTTC
CASSQVRRDRGTDEQFF
>.|16|.|TRBV27|TRBJ1-3
TGTGCCAGCAGTCGACTCGGGACCCTCTCTGGAAACACCATATATTTT
CASSRLGTLSGNTIYF
>.|13|.|TRBV21-1|TRBJ1-5
TGTGCCAGCCCGGACAGGGGCAATCAGCCCCAGCATTTT
CASPDRGNQPQHF
>TRBD1|14|.|TRBV5-1|TRBJ1-2
TGCGCCAGCAGCCCGACCGACAGGGTGGGTGGCTACACCTTC
CASSPTDRVGGYTF
>.|15|few|TRBV2|TRBJ2-1
TGTGCCAGCAAACCGGGGCGACAGTCATACAATGAGCAGTTCTTC
CASKPGRQSYNEQFF